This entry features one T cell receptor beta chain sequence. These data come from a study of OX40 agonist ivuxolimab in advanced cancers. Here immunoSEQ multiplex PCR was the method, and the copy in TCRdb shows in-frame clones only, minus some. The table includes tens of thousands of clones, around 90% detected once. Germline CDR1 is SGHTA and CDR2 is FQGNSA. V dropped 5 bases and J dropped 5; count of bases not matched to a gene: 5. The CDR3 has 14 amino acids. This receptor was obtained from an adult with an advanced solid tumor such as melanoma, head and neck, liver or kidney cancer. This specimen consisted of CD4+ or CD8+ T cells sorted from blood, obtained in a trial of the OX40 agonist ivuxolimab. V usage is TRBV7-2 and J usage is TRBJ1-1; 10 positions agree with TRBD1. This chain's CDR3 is CASSPGQGRTEAFF. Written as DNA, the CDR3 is TGTGCCAGCAGCCCGGGACAGGGGAGGACTGAAGCTTTCTTT.